The following is a T cell receptor (beta chain) sequence with its context. No antigen is known for it. Other DNA sequences from this sample encode an identical CDR3 as well. Genomic DNA of every subset was divided equally among multiple immunoSEQ plates. Profiling relied on immunoSEQ multiplex PCR, and the TCRdb table lists in-frame clones only, not all of them. The sample carries about 1 million clones, about 76% recorded once. This specimen belongs to a study of shared clonotypes between healthy human individuals. For the study at large: The donor group consisted of two women and a few men, aged 18 to 49. Each donor's CD4 naive and CD4 memory cells filled three plates apiece, CD8 naive two, and CD8 memory one.

Findings and limits, study-wide: Sharing across four donors was seen in roughly 5% of naive CD4 clonotypes.

Looked up from germline, CDR1 is MDHEN and CDR2 is SYDVKM. With 5 bases removed from V and 0 bases from J, the gap between germline ends came to 8 bases. This CDR3 comprises 14 residues. This chain uses TRBV28 with TRBJ1-5, with D hard to call. Sequencing was done on a sample of memory CD4+ T cells sorted from blood. Documented subset: CD45RA-negative fraction. The clonotype was recovered from a man between 18 and 29 years old in good health. The CDR3 bases are TGTGCCAGCAGTCTGACGTATAGCAATCAGCCCCAGCATTTT. Translation gives CASSLTYSNQPQHF.